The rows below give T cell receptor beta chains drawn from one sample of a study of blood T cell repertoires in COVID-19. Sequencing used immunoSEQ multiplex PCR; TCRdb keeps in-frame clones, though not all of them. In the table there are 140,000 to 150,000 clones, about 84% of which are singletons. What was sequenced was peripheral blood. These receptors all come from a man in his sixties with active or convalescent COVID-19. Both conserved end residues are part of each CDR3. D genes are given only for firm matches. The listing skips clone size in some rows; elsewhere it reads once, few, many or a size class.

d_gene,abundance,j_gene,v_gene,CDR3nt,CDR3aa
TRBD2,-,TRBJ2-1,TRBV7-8,TGTGCCAGCAGCTTAGTAGCGGGAGCCCCTCTCTACAATGAGCAGTTCTTC,CASSLVAGAPLYNEQFF
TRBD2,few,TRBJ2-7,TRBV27,TGTGCCAGCAGTTTATCACTAGCGGGAAGCGAGCAGTACTTC,CASSLSLAGSEQYF
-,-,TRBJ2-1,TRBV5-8,TGTGCCAGCAGCTTGGCTTTCCAGGGCATCTACAATGAGCAGTTCTTC,CASSLAFQGIYNEQFF
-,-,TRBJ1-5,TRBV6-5,TGTGCCAGCCGAACTTCGTATGTGAGCAATCAGCCCCAGCATTTT,CASRTSYVSNQPQHF
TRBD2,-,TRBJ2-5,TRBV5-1,TGCGCCAGCAGCTCAGTAGCGGGGAGCGAGACCCAGTACTTC,CASSSVAGSETQYF
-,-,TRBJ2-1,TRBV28,TGTGCCAGCAGCAGTCCGCGGGACTCCCGAAATGAGCAGTTCTTC,CASSSPRDSRNEQFF
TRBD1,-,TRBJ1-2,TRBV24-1,TGTGCCACCAGTGATCCAACCGGGACAGGGGACTATGGCTACACCTTC,CATSDPTGTGDYGYTF
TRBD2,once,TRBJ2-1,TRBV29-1,TGCAGCGTCCACATATTTAGCGGGGCCTCCTACAATGAGCAGTTCTTC,CSVHIFSGASYNEQFF
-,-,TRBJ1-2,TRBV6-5,TGTGCCAGCAGACAACGGGGACTGGGCTATGGCTACACCTTC,CASRQRGLGYGYTF
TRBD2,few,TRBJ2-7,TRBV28,TGTGCCAGCAGCTCGGGACTAGCCAGGGTATACGAGCAGTACTTC,CASSSGLARVYEQYF
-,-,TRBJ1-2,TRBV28,TGTGCCAGCAGTCCCCCGAACAGGGCCAACTATGGCTACACCTTC,CASSPPNRANYGYTF
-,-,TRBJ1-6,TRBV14,TGTGCCAGCAGCCAAGCTACTCCTTTTCGTAATTCACCCCTCCACTTT,CASSQATPFRNSPLHF
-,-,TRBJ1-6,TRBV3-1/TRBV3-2,TGTGCCAGCAGATACAACAGGGATAAGTCACCCCTCCACTTT,CASRYNRDKSPLHF
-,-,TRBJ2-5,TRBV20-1,TGCAGTCAATTCACACAAGAGACCCAGTACTTC,CSQFTQETQYF
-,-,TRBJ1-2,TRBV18,TGTGCCAGCTCACCCGCCGCGGGGGGCCTCTATGGCTACACCTTC,CASSPAAGGLYGYTF
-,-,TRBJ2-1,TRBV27,TGTGCCAGCAGTTTACAACCTAGCCCAGGAGTGGAGCAGTTCTTC,CASSLQPSPGVEQFF
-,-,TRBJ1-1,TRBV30,TGTGCCTGGAGTGTCCTCAGACACCGGTCAGTGAGCATGAACACTGAAGCTTTCTTT,CAWSVLRHRSVSMNTEAFF
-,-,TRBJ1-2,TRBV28,TGTGCCAGCAGGGAGGGAACTGAAAACTATGGCTACACCTTC,CASREGTENYGYTF
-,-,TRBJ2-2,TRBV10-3,TGTGCCACCCAGGACACGCCGAACACCGGGGAGCTGTTTTTT,CATQDTPNTGELFF
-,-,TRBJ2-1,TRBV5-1,TGCGCCAGCAGCTTAAACGGCGTTCGGGGGTTCTTC,CASSLNGVRGFF
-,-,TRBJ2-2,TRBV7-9,TGTGCCAGCAGCTCCGCCTCCAACAGGGTTCACCGGGGAGCTGTTTTT,CASSSASNRVHRGAVF
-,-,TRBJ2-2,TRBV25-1,TGTGCCAGCAGTGAATCTCGCGGAGCCACCGGGGAGCTGTTTTTT,CASSESRGATGELFF
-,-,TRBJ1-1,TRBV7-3,TGTGCCAGCAGCTTGAACAGTAACACTGAAGCTTTCTTT,CASSLNSNTEAFF
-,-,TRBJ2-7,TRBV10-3,TGTGCCGTCCAGGTAGAGTCCTACGAGCAGTACTTC,CAVQVESYEQYF
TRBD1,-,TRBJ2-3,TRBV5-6,TGTGCCAGCAGCCTACAGGGGGCAGAGGATACGCAGTATTTT,CASSLQGAEDTQYF
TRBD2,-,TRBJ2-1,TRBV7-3,TGTGCCAGCAGCCCCAAGCGGGAGCGGTCGGGTGAGCAGTTCTTC,CASSPKRERSGEQFF
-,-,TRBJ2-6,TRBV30,TGTGCCTGGAGAGCCGGGGCCAACGTCCTGACTTTC,CAWRAGANVLTF
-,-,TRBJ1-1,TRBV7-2,TGTGCCAGCAGCGCGGTGGACAGCTCGAACACTGAAGCTTTCTTT,CASSAVDSSNTEAFF
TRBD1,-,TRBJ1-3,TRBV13,TGTGCCAGCAGCTTAACAGGGGACGGAAACACCATATATTTT,CASSLTGDGNTIYF
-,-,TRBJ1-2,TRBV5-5,TGTGCCAGCAGCCCACATGCGGGAGCTAACTATGGCTACACCTTC,CASSPHAGANYGYTF
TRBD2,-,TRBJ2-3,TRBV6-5,TGTGCCAGCACCCGGACTAGCGGTAGCACAGATACGCAGTATTTT,CASTRTSGSTDTQYF
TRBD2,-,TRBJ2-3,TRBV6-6,TGTGCCAGCACCACAGGACTAGCGATCACAGATACGCAGTATTTT,CASTTGLAITDTQYF
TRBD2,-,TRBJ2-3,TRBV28,TGTGCCAGCAGTTCTGGGAGGCGCGGGAGCAGTGGAGATACGCAGTATTTT,CASSSGRRGSSGDTQYF
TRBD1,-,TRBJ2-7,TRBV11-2,TGTGCCAGCAGCTCGTGGGGACAGGGCTCCTACGAGCAGTACTTC,CASSSWGQGSYEQYF
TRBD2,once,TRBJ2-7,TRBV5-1,TGCGCCAGCAGCTTGGCTAGCGGCGGGCCCGTAGACGAGCAGTACTTC,CASSLASGGPVDEQYF
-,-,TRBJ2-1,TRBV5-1,TGCGCCAGCGGGGCAGGGAATCGCAATGAGCAGTTCTTC,CASGAGNRNEQFF
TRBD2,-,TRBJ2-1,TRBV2,TGTGCCAGCAGTGTCCGGACTAGGGATGAGCAGTTCTTC,CASSVRTRDEQFF
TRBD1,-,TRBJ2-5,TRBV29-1,TGCAGCGTCGACAGGGGGCGAGAGACCCAGTACTTC,CSVDRGRETQYF
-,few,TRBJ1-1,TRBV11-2,TGTGCCAGCAGCCAGGACAGATGGAACACTGAAGCTTTCTTT,CASSQDRWNTEAFF
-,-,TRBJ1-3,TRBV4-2,TGTGCCAGCAGCCAAGTTCTATCCGTTCGCCCCGTCGTGGATTTT,CASSQVLSVRPVVDF
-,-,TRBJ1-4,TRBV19,TGTGCCAGTAGTCAAAGGGGCAGGGTGGCTGAAAAACTGTTTTTT,CASSQRGRVAEKLFF
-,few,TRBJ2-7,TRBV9,TGTGCCAGCAGCGTAGATCTAGATCCGTCCTACGAGCAGTACTTC,CASSVDLDPSYEQYF
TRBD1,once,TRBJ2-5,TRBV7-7,TGTGCCAGCAGTTCGCCGGGACAGGGTACAGAGACCCAGTACTTC,CASSSPGQGTETQYF
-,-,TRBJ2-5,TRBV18,TGTGCCAGCTCACCACCGTCGGGGGACGAGACCCAGTACTTC,CASSPPSGDETQYF
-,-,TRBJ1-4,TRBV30,TGTGCCTGGAGCGGCGGTACCGCAACTAATGAAAAACTGTTTTTT,CAWSGGTATNEKLFF
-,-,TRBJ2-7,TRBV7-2,TGTGCCAGCAGCTTAGTCCTAGTGGGCGAGCAGTACTTC,CASSLVLVGEQYF
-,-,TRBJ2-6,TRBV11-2,TGTGCCAGCAGCTTAGATGGGGGGAATAACTCTGGGGCCAACGTCCTGACTTTC,CASSLDGGNNSGANVLTF
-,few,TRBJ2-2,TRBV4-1,TGCGCTGCGGGCCCGGGTACCGGGGAGCTGTTTTTT,CAAGPGTGELFF
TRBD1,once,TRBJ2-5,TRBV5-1,TGCGCCAGCAGCTCTGGCGACAGGGGGATCCAAGAGACCCAGTACTTC,CASSSGDRGIQETQYF